Each of the 30 T cell receptor beta chains below was sequenced from the same sample in a study of blood T cell repertoires in COVID-19. Produced via immunoSEQ multiplex PCR; TCRdb's table is partial and in-frame only. The table records some 200,000 clones, around 83% of them present only once. Sequenced input: peripheral blood. These receptors were taken from a woman between 40 and 55 years old with acute or convalescent COVID-19.

The chain recombines TRBV18 with TRBJ1-2; maybe TRBD1 (5 bases). V dropped 0 bases and J dropped 1 base, with 12 bases sitting between them. In germline, CDR1 is KGHSH, CDR2 LQKENI. This CDR3 comprises 16 residues. The CDR3 here is CASSPPNQGSNYGYTF. The CDR3 region has the DNA TGTGCCAGCTCACCACCGAACCAGGGTAGTAACTATGGCTACACCTTC. Together with reference TRBV18 and TRBJ1-2, the CDR3 gives the full variable domain: NAGVMQNPRHLVRRRGQEARLRCSPMKGHSHVYWYRQLPEEGLKFMVYLQKENIIDESGMPKERFSAEFPKEGPSILRIQQVVRGDSAAYFCASSPPNQGSNYGYTFGSGTRLTVV.

This clone was seen once. V is TRBV15 and J is TRBJ2-1; the match to TRBD2 covers 8 bases. The CDR3 is 15 residues long. Trimming cost V 3 bases and J 7 bases; bases outside gene matches: 8. Germline V gene sequence: CDR1 LNHNV, CDR2 YYDKDF (reference sequence). CDR3 sequence (DNA): TGTGCCACCAGCAGGCCGGGACTAGTTGTAAATGAGCAGTTCTTC. It yields the protein CATSRPGLVVNEQFF.

The chain couples TRBV19 to TRBJ1-5; D call uncertain. The CDR3 sequence is 12 residues long. CDR1 is LNHDA and CDR2 is SQIVND in the germline V gene (reference sequence). V lost 10 bases and J 0 bases, leaving 7 bases between the germline ends. Written as DNA, the CDR3 is TGTGCCACCCGGGATAGCAATCAGCCCCAGCATTTT. As protein: CATRDSNQPQHF.

The rearrangement joins TRBV5-1 to TRBJ2-5, with D tentatively TRBD2 (5 bases). The length of the CDR3 is 14 residues. Germline V gene data show CDR1 as SGHRS and CDR2 as YFSETQ. V dropped 4 bases and J dropped 5 bases, with 15 bases sitting between them. CDR3 DNA sequence: TGCGCCAGCAGCAACCCCGGGGAGTGGGAGACCCAGTACTTC. This gives the protein CASSNPGEWETQYF.

This chain uses TRBV4-2 with TRBJ1-2; 10 bases are a match to TRBD1. The CDR3 consists of 15 residues. CDR1 and CDR2 (germline): LGHNA, YNFKEQ. The V gene end was trimmed by 1 base and the J gene end by 7 bases; junction bases not matched to a gene: 6. Here the CDR3 DNA reads TGTGCCAGCAGCCAAGGGGGACAGGGGTCAGGTGGCTACACCTTC. Protein product: CASSQGGQGSGGYTF.

The genes are TRBV3-1 (or the pseudogene TRBV3-2) and TRBJ2-7; no firm D call. The CDR3 runs 13 residues. Per germline, CDR1 LGHDT and CDR2 YNNKEL (reference sequence). The V end was cut by 1 base, the J end by 5 bases, with 9 bases between. CDR3 sequence reads: CASSQAGFHEQYF. In nucleotides, the CDR3 is TGTGCCAGCAGCCAAGCGGGTTTCCACGAGCAGTACTTC.

The chain combines TRBV12-3 or TRBV12-4 with TRBJ1-1, with D possibly TRBD1 on 5 matching bases. Trimming stripped 5 bases from V and 11 bases from J, with 18 bases between. This CDR3 has 13 amino acids. CDR3 protein: CASSRPGEFGAFF. For the CDR3, the DNA is TGTGCCAGCAGTCGCCCGGGGGAGTTCGGCGCTTTCTTT.

This clone was seen only once. V usage is TRBV6-5 and J usage is TRBJ2-2, with D possibly being TRBD1 (5 bases). Trimming stripped 1 base from V and 2 bases from J, with 8 bases between. This CDR3 is built from 15 residues. Germline V lookup: CDR1 MNHEY, CDR2 SVGAGI. In DNA form, the CDR3 reads TGTGCCAGCAGTTACTTCCAGGGCAACACCGGGGAGCTGTTTTTT. Protein product: CASSYFQGNTGELFF.

The CDR3 loop is CAISGQGAGANEKLFF. The CDR3 DNA sequence: TGTGCCATCAGCGGACAGGGGGCGGGGGCTAATGAAAAACTGTTTTTT. The chain joins TRBV10-3 to TRBJ1-4; 11 bases align to TRBD1. The CDR3 contains 16 residues. V shed 6 bases and J 3 bases; nucleotides not matched to a gene: 6. Germline lookup yields CDR1 ENHRY and CDR2 SYGVKD.

The chain uses TRBV29-1 and TRBJ2-1; 8 bases agree with TRBD2. CDR3 length equals 17 residues. The junction had 10 bases not matched to a gene; V was cut back by 3 bases and J by 0 bases. The germline V gene has CDR1 SQVTM and CDR2 ANQGSEA. This chain's CDR3 is CSVEGLVREGSYNEQFF. CDR3 in DNA: TGCAGCGTTGAGGGTCTAGTACGGGAGGGCTCCTACAATGAGCAGTTCTTC.

The genes are TRBV7-9 and TRBJ2-1; a weak D match, TRBD1 (7 bases). The V gene's germline CDR1 is SEHNR and CDR2 FQNEAQ (reference sequence). There are 13 residues in the CDR3. CDR3: CATRGAYYNEQFF. The CDR3 DNA reads as TGTGCTACCAGGGGGGCCTATTACAATGAGCAGTTCTTC.

This clone was seen once. V is TRBV30 and J is TRBJ1-4, with D possibly TRBD1 on 5 matching bases. In germline, CDR1 is GTSNPN, CDR2 SVGIG (reference sequence). The CDR3 runs to 16 residues. Deletions cut 1 base from V and 3 bases from J, with 15 bases between. CDR3 residues: CAWSAIGRGANEKLFF. The CDR3 coding sequence is TGTGCCTGGAGTGCTATTGGGAGGGGTGCTAATGAAAAACTGTTTTTT.

This clone was found a few times. V usage is TRBV5-6 and J usage is TRBJ2-4; maybe TRBD2 (6 bases). The germline V gene encodes CDR1 SGHDT and CDR2 YYEEEE. The V end lost 4 bases, the J end lost 1 base, and 15 bases lay between the germline ends. There are 16 residues in the CDR3. The CDR3 bases are TGTGCCAGCAGCATGAGGAGGGCCCTCGCCAAAAACATTCAGTACTTC. It specifies CASSMRRALAKNIQYF.

This chain joins TRBV19 and TRBJ2-7; the match to TRBD1 covers 11 bases. The V gene's germline CDR1 is LNHDA and CDR2 SQIVND (reference sequence). The trim removed 5 bases at V and 3 bases at J, leaving 3 bases unmatched. The CDR3 has 14 amino acids. CDR3: CASSPGTGGYEQYF. Written as DNA, the CDR3 is TGTGCCAGTAGTCCCGGGACAGGGGGCTACGAGCAGTACTTC. Full variable domain (outside the CDR3, taken from reference TRBV19 and TRBJ2-7): DGGITQSPKYLFRKEGQNVTLSCEQNLNHDAMYWYRQDPGQGLRLIYYSQIVNDFQKGDIAEGYSVSREKKESFPLTVTSAQKNPTAFYLCASSPGTGGYEQYFGPGTRLTVT.

V usage is TRBV30 and J usage is TRBJ1-5, with no clear D. CDR1 is GTSNPN and CDR2 is SVGIG in the germline V gene (reference sequence). Between the trimmed V and J ends, which lost 5 bases and 2 bases, there was a span of 10 bases. This CDR3 region has 13 residues. The CDR3 DNA reads TGTGCCTGGGGACCCGGGGGCAATCAGCCCCAGCATTTT. Protein: CAWGPGGNQPQHF.

The rearrangement links TRBV19 to TRBJ2-1, with a possible D match to TRBD2 (6 bases). Germline-derived CDR1 and CDR2 are LNHDA and SQIVND (reference sequence). The CDR3 length is 18 residues. Trimming removed 4 bases at V and 3 bases at J, with 22 bases between. The CDR3 DNA reads TGTGCCAGTAGTAGGGAGGAGGGCCCGTTTAGATACTACAATGAGCAGTTCTTC. Protein product: CASSREEGPFRYYNEQFF.

The V call is TRBV4-2, the J call TRBJ2-7, with no clear D. V lost 3 bases to trimming and J lost 6 bases, with 18 bases between them. In germline, CDR1 is LGHNA, CDR2 YNFKEQ. There are 15 residues in the CDR3. In nucleotides, the CDR3 is TGTGCCAGCAGCCAGGAGCTTCCGTTCCACGGCGAGCAGTACTTC. This codes for CASSQELPFHGEQYF.

The chain uses TRBV28 and TRBJ2-4; 8 nucleotides match TRBD2. This CDR3 has 18 residues. Germline loops: CDR1 MDHEN, CDR2 SYDVKM. V trimming: 4 bases; J trimming: 2 bases; junction bases outside the gene matches: 13. In nucleotides, the CDR3 is TGTGCCAGCAGTTCCCCCAGCGGGAGATCCGGAACCAAAAACATTCAGTACTTC. As protein: CASSSPSGRSGTKNIQYF.

The chain employs TRBV13 and TRBJ2-7, with D tentatively TRBD1 (6 bases). There are 13 residues in the CDR3. The V end was cut by 0 bases, the J end by 4 bases, with 7 bases between. Germline V lookup: CDR1 PRHDT, CDR2 FYEKMQ (reference sequence). The CDR3 region is CASSLGQGYEQYF. CDR3 sequence (DNA): TGTGCCAGCAGCTTAGGTCAGGGGTACGAGCAGTACTTC.

The chain uses TRBV4-1 and TRBJ1-1, with D tentatively TRBD1 (5 bases). Germline V lookup: CDR1 MGHRA, CDR2 YSYEKL. The CDR3 runs 14 residues. The V gene lost 5 bases and the J gene lost 1 base, with 11 bases spanning the gap. CDR3: CASSSGPRNTEAFF. DNA for the CDR3: TGCGCCAGCAGCTCAGGGCCCAGGAACACTGAAGCTTTCTTT.

V and J are TRBV7-3 and TRBJ2-7; TRBD2 is a possible D gene (6 bases). CDR3 size: 14 residues. Deletions cut 4 bases from V and 6 bases from J, with 16 bases between. Per germline, CDR1 SGHTA and CDR2 FQGTGA. Written as DNA, the CDR3 is TGTGCCAGCAGCTCCTACCCCGTGGGGGGCGAGCAGTACTTC. This translates into CASSSYPVGGEQYF.

This rearrangement joins TRBV5-6 to TRBJ1-2, with D possibly TRBD1 on 6 matching bases. This CDR3 has 12 residues. Trimming removed 0 bases from V and 8 bases from J, with 8 bases in between. Looked up from germline, CDR1 is SGHDT and CDR2 is YYEEEE. The CDR3 nucleotides read TGTGCCAGCAGCTTGGCAGGGGACGGCTACACCTTC. It yields the protein CASSLAGDGYTF.

This chain links TRBV12-5 with TRBJ2-5; 8 bases fit TRBD2. Per the germline V gene, CDR1 is LGHNT and CDR2 is FRNRAP. The CDR3 is 18 residues long. Trimming removed 0 bases from V and 4 bases from J; junction bases left unmatched: 13. The CDR3 is CASGLVRDGRATVETQYF. In DNA, the CDR3 is TGTGCTAGTGGTTTGGTACGAGACGGGAGGGCGACAGTAGAGACCCAGTACTTC.

The chain carries TRBV7-9 and TRBJ2-1; D is perhaps TRBD2 (6 bases). Trimming shortened V by 3 bases and J by 2 bases, and 20 bases separated the two germline ends. This CDR3 spans 18 amino acids. Germline-derived CDR1 and CDR2 are SEHNR and FQNEAQ (reference sequence). CDR3 coding DNA: TGTGCCAGCAGCTTTGCCGGGGGTCGTGGGGACCCCTACAATGAGCAGTTCTTC. Residues: CASSFAGGRGDPYNEQFF.

V is TRBV5-6 and J is TRBJ1-2; no clear D gene. Between the trimmed V and J ends, which lost 0 bases and 4 bases, there was a span of 10 bases. The CDR3 is 14 amino acids. The germline V gene has CDR1 SGHDT and CDR2 YYEEEE. The CDR3 loop is CASSLGGPAYGYTF. The CDR3 nucleotides read TGTGCCAGCAGCTTGGGAGGGCCTGCCTATGGCTACACCTTC.

The rearrangement uses TRBV20-1 and TRBJ1-2, with 9 bases identical to TRBD1. CDR3 length equals 11 residues. The V and J ends lost 6 bases and 9 bases, in that order; junction bases with no gene match: 5. The germline gives CDR1 DFQATT, CDR2 SNEGSKA (reference sequence). The DNA for the CDR3 is TGCAGTGCACGGACAGGGGAGAGCTACACCTTC. It specifies CSARTGESYTF.

This chain joins TRBV2 and TRBJ2-1, with 7 bases aligning to TRBD1. Trimming cost V 6 bases and J 12 bases; bases outside gene matches: 8. Germline V gene data show CDR1 as SNHLY and CDR2 as FYNNEI. This CDR3 has 12 residues. The CDR3 DNA reads as TGTGCCAGCAGAGACGACAGGGATTGGCAGTTCTTC. It yields the protein CASRDDRDWQFF.

This clone was observed a few times. The V and J genes are TRBV4-2 and TRBJ1-5, with 7 positions matching TRBD1. Unmatched junction bases numbered 9, after V lost 4 bases and J lost 9 bases. CDR1 LGHNA and CDR2 YNFKEQ come from the germline V gene. The CDR3 extends over 14 amino acids. In nucleotides, the CDR3 is TGTGCCAGCAGCCCGCACAGGGGAAGGGCGCCCCAGCATTTT. It codes for CASSPHRGRAPQHF.

The CDR3 loop is CASSSLAEETQYF. The CDR3 DNA is TGCGCCAGCAGCTCGCTAGCGGAAGAGACCCAGTACTTC. The chain joins TRBV5-1 to TRBJ2-5; 7 bases are shared with TRBD2. The CDR3 spans 13 residues. The germline V gene has CDR1 SGHRS and CDR2 YFSETQ. V lost 3 bases, J lost 3 bases, and 2 bases stayed unmatched.

J is TRBJ2-1 and V is TRBV5-1; TRBD1 is a possible D gene (6 bases). V was pared by 4 bases and J by 5 bases, with 13 bases between. Germline V gives CDR1 SGHRS, CDR2 YFSETQ. This CDR3 is 14 amino acids long. This CDR3 is CASSVSGTNNEQFF. CDR3 in DNA: TGCGCCAGCAGCGTCTCCGGGACAAACAATGAGCAGTTCTTC.